This entry lists 23 T cell receptor beta chains sequenced from one sample in a study of beta chain features in type 1 diabetes. No antigen has been identified for these receptors. Study findings and constraints: When Type 1 diabetes patients were examined, their TCRB CDR3s proved moderately but significantly shorter in all four CD4+ subsets.

cDNA synthesis used the whole RNA isolate, giving expressed TCRB sequences. Clones were read by immunoSEQ multiplex PCR, and TCRdb kept only the in-frame ones, dropping some. The profile shows around 130,000 clones, 7.5% to 9.5% of them singletons. Sequencing input: central memory CD4+ T cells from blood. These TCRs come from a man aged 30 to 45 with type 1 diabetes.

The rearrangement links TRBV29-1 to TRBJ2-5, with 7 bases matching TRBD2. V lost 7 bases and J lost 1; bases outside the gene matches: 12. The CDR3 runs 15 residues. Germline values: CDR1 SQVTM, CDR2 ANQGSEA. The CDR3 loop reads CSAPGASGFQETQYF. The CDR3, as DNA: TGCAGCGCCCCCGGGGCTAGCGGATTCCAAGAGACCCAGTACTTC.

This clone showed up many times. V usage is TRBV2 and J usage is TRBJ2-4; D might be TRBD2 (5 bases). Trimming pared 6 bases from V and 11 bases from J, leaving 11 bases between. This CDR3 has 11 amino acids. From germline, CDR1 is SNHLY and CDR2 FYNNEI. For the CDR3, the DNA is TGTGCCAGCAGCTTGCTAGCTGTTCAGTACTTC. It specifies CASSLLAVQYF.

This chain connects TRBV15 to TRBJ2-1, with D unclear. This CDR3 region has 18 residues. Germline loops: CDR1 LNHNV, CDR2 YYDKDF (reference sequence). The V end lost 0 bases, the J end lost 10 bases, and 25 bases lay between the germline ends. The CDR3 nucleotides are TGTGCCACCAGCAGAGAGGCGGCCTCCGGTGCCGGATTCGAAGAGCAGTTCTTC. This codes for CATSREAASGAGFEEQFF.

This clone was counted a few times. The genes are TRBV7-9 and TRBJ2-7, with a weak D call TRBD1 (5 bases). The CDR3 contains 12 residues. Germline V gene sequence: CDR1 SEHNR, CDR2 FQNEAQ (reference sequence). The V end was cut by 6 bases, the J end by 5 bases, with 11 bases between. CDR3 in DNA: TGTGCCAGCAGTTTGGACACAGACGAGCAGTACTTC. It translates to CASSLDTDEQYF.

This clone was found a few times. This rearrangement joins TRBV4-2 to TRBJ1-5; 8 bases agree with TRBD1. The CDR3 consists of 16 residues. V dropped 2 bases and J dropped 11; count of bases not matched to a gene: 14. Looked up from germline, CDR1 is LGHNA and CDR2 is YNFKEQ. The CDR3 DNA follows: TGTGCCAGCAGCCAAATTTCGGGACAGGCCTTGTTAGCCCAGCATTTT. This codes for CASSQISGQALLAQHF.

This clone was seen a few times. This chain uses TRBV30 with TRBJ1-1; TRBD1 might be the D (6 bases). CDR3 length equals 15 residues. Trimming removed 3 bases at V and 3 bases at J, with 17 bases between. CDR1 is GTSNPN and CDR2 is SVGIG in the germline V gene (reference sequence). The CDR3 protein is CAWSSLFRGHTEAFF. CDR3 DNA sequence: TGTGCCTGGAGCTCGCTATTCAGGGGACACACTGAAGCTTTCTTT.

The table lists this clone with a few counts. The chain has TRBV7-2 and TRBJ2-5; 9 positions match TRBD2. The J segment lost 4 bases and the V segment lost 2 bases, leaving 5 bases of the junction unmatched. In germline, CDR1 is SGHTA, CDR2 FQGNSA. The CDR3 runs 15 residues. The DNA for the CDR3 is TGTGCCAGCAGCTTACCGACTAGCGGAGTAGAGACCCAGTACTTC. Translated, it gives CASSLPTSGVETQYF. Looking up the rest from reference TRBV7-2 and TRBJ2-5 gives the full variable domain: GAGVSQSPSNKVTEKGKDVELRCDPISGHTALYWYRQSLGQGLEFLIYFQGNSAPDKSGLPSDRFSAERTGGSVSTLTIQRTQQEDSAVYLCASSLPTSGVETQYFGPGTRLLVL.

The J gene is TRBJ2-1, the V gene TRBV5-1; TRBD2 matches at 11 bases. V was clipped by 5 bases and J by 9 bases; unmatched bases: 7. The CDR3 sequence is 14 residues long. Germline V gene lookup returns CDR1 SGHRS and CDR2 YFSETQ. For the CDR3, the DNA is TGCGCCAGCAGATCGGGACTAGCGGATGCTGAGCAGTTCTTC. Translation gives CASRSGLADAEQFF.

This clone has just a few counts. The rearrangement uses TRBV7-9 and TRBJ2-5; D is unresolved. The V end was cut by 2 bases, the J end by 4 bases, with 11 bases between. The CDR3 totals 14 residues. The germline V gene has CDR1 SEHNR and CDR2 FQNEAQ (reference sequence). The CDR3 here is CASSLPAWVETQYF. The CDR3 region has the DNA TGTGCCAGCAGCTTACCAGCGTGGGTAGAGACCCAGTACTTC. Full variable domain (missing parts from reference TRBV7-9 and TRBJ2-5): DTGVSQNPRHKITKRGQNVTFRCDPISEHNRLYWYRQTLGQGPEFLTYFQNEAQLEKSRLLSDRFSAERPKGSFSTLEIQRTEQGDSAMYLCASSLPAWVETQYFGPGTRLLVL.

This clone has only a few counts. V and J are TRBV9 and TRBJ2-2, with TRBD1 matching 7 bases. CDR3 length: 14 residues. Germline values: CDR1 SGDLS, CDR2 YYNGEE. V dropped 1 base and J dropped 6; count of bases not matched to a gene: 3. CDR3 sequence (DNA): TGTGCCAGCAGCGTACGACAGGGTGCCGGGGAGCTGTTTTTT. It codes for CASSVRQGAGELFF.

This clone appeared a few times. This chain connects TRBV11-2 to TRBJ2-3, with TRBD1 matching 11 bases. With V trimmed by 8 bases and J by 2 bases, 6 bases remained unmatched. This CDR3 contains 15 residues. Germline V gene data show CDR1 as SGHAT and CDR2 as FQNNGV. Here the CDR3 reads CASSAGQGVTDTQYF. CDR3 coding DNA: TGTGCCAGCTCAGCGGGACAGGGGGTCACAGATACGCAGTATTTT.

This clone came up a few times. V and J are TRBV28 and TRBJ2-5, with TRBD2 matching over 11 bases. The V segment lost 3 bases and the J segment 4 bases; nucleotides outside the gene matches: 4. CDR1 is MDHEN, CDR2 SYDVKM, per germline. The CDR3 extends over 15 amino acids. DNA for the CDR3: TGTGCCAGCAGTTTGAGGCTAGCGGGGGGAGAGACCCAGTACTTC. Its protein product is CASSLRLAGGETQYF. The complete variable domain, with remaining parts taken from reference TRBV28 and TRBJ2-5, reads DVKVTQSSRYLVKRTGEKVFLECVQDMDHENMFWYRQDPGLGLRLIYFSYDVKMKEKGDIPEGYSVSREKKERFSLILESASTNQTSMYLCASSLRLAGGETQYFGPGTRLLVL.

This rearrangement joins TRBV19 to TRBJ2-2; a weak D match, TRBD2 (6 bases). The CDR3 has 13 residues. Germline CDR1 is LNHDA and CDR2 is SQIVND (reference sequence). V lost 7 bases, J lost 5 bases, and 11 bases lay in between. Written as DNA, the CDR3 is TGTGCCAGTAACGCGGGGAGGACCGGGGAGCTGTTTTTT. Amino acid sequence: CASNAGRTGELFF.

This chain joins TRBV10-3 and TRBJ1-2; maybe TRBD1 (6 bases). V lost 3 bases, J lost 5 bases, and 19 bases lay in between. Germline V gene sequence: CDR1 ENHRY, CDR2 SYGVKD. The CDR3 is made up of 16 amino acids. The CDR3 spells CAISDQLTGTGYGYTF. The CDR3 DNA follows: TGTGCCATCAGTGACCAGCTTACAGGGACGGGGTATGGCTACACCTTC.

The chain recombines TRBV19 with TRBJ2-7, with a tentative D call TRBD2 (5 bases). The germline V gene encodes CDR1 LNHDA and CDR2 SQIVND (reference sequence). The CDR3 runs to 16 residues. The V and J ends lost 5 bases and 2 bases respectively, with 19 bases between them. CDR3 sequence: CASSVDGVGNPYEQYF. The CDR3 coding sequence is TGTGCCAGTAGTGTCGACGGGGTGGGTAACCCCTACGAGCAGTACTTC.

This chain connects TRBV4-1 to TRBJ1-2; a weak D match, TRBD1 (5 bases). The germline V gene has CDR1 MGHRA and CDR2 YSYEKL. The germline V and J ends were trimmed by 2 bases and 8 bases, with 21 bases remaining between them. The CDR3 is 16 amino acids. The DNA for the CDR3 is TGCGCCAGCAGCCAATTAGTGGGGGGGGTCCCTTGGGGCTACACCTTC. Amino acids: CASSQLVGGVPWGYTF.

This clone was found a few times. The chain joins TRBV5-1 to TRBJ2-7, with TRBD2 identical over 8 bases. The CDR3 contains 13 residues. Per germline, CDR1 SGHRS and CDR2 YFSETQ. V lost 7 bases, J lost 1 base, and 4 bases stayed unmatched. This CDR3 is CASAPGGSYEQYF. As DNA, the CDR3 is TGCGCCAGCGCCCCGGGAGGGTCCTACGAGCAGTACTTC.

This clone was recorded a few times. The gene calls are TRBV18 and TRBJ1-2; D possibly corresponds to TRBD1 (5 bases). This CDR3 spans 15 amino acids. V dropped 2 bases and J dropped 4 bases, with 14 bases sitting between them. Germline V gene sequence: CDR1 KGHSH, CDR2 LQKENI. DNA of the CDR3: TGTGCCAGCTCACCATCTACGTCGGGGGGCTATGGCTACACCTTC. Its translation: CASSPSTSGGYGYTF. Looking up the rest from reference TRBV18 and TRBJ1-2 gives the full variable domain: NAGVMQNPRHLVRRRGQEARLRCSPMKGHSHVYWYRQLPEEGLKFMVYLQKENIIDESGMPKERFSAEFPKEGPSILRIQQVVRGDSAAYFCASSPSTSGGYGYTFGSGTRLTVV.

This clone was detected a few times. The rearrangement joins TRBV5-6 to TRBJ2-5; 9 bases match TRBD2. J lost 7 bases, V lost 4 bases, and 8 bases had no gene match. The CDR3 runs 14 residues. Germline V gene data show CDR1 as SGHDT and CDR2 as YYEEEE. As DNA, the CDR3 is TGTGCCAGCAGCCCCCCGACTAGCGGAGGGACCCAGTACTTC. Protein: CASSPPTSGGTQYF.

The V and J genes are TRBV6-5 and TRBJ2-3; D is possibly TRBD1 (6 bases). From germline, CDR1 is MNHEY and CDR2 SVGAGI. Trimming stripped 7 bases from V and 5 bases from J, with 19 bases between. The CDR3 loop spans 15 amino acids. CDR3 in amino acids: CASKESGGAGDTQYF. CDR3 bases: TGTGCCAGCAAGGAGAGTGGGGGCGCAGGAGATACGCAGTATTTT.

This chain uses TRBV15 with TRBJ2-5; D unresolved. V was clipped by 5 bases and J by 1 base, with 11 bases between them. Germline V gives CDR1 LNHNV, CDR2 YYDKDF (reference sequence). CDR3 length: 14 residues. The CDR3 DNA reads as TGTGCCACCAGCCCGACTGACTCCCAAGAGACCCAGTACTTC. Protein sequence: CATSPTDSQETQYF.

This clone was seen a handful of times. V gene TRBV5-4 combines with J gene TRBJ2-3, with TRBD1 matching 8 bases. V was pared by 3 bases and J by 0 bases, with 9 bases of the junction left unmatched. CDR1 is SGHNT, CDR2 YYREEE, per germline (reference sequence). This CDR3 spans 17 amino acids. The CDR3 region has the DNA TGTGCCAGCAGCTCAAAAACGCAGGGGGCGAGCACAGATACGCAGTATTTT. Protein product: CASSSKTQGASTDTQYF.

This chain joins TRBV10-3 and TRBJ2-7, with TRBD2 identical over 8 bases. The V and J ends lost 6 bases and 0 bases, in that order; junction bases with no gene match: 10. Germline CDR1 ENHRY, CDR2 SYGVKD. There are 16 residues in the CDR3. This CDR3 reads CAISPPGAGASYEQYF. DNA for the CDR3: TGTGCCATCAGCCCGCCGGGAGCGGGGGCCTCCTACGAGCAGTACTTC.